The TCR beta chain under discussion was sequenced for a study of cytomegalovirus exposure and HLA in healthy donors. Clones were sequenced by immunoSEQ multiplex PCR, and TCRdb holds only the in-frame ones, with some missing. The table includes approximately 59,000 clones, about 92% detected once. Comment on this clone: Its target is unknown.

This CDR3 region has 14 residues. Trimming removed 4 bases at V and 2 bases at J, with 11 bases between. Germline V gene lookup returns CDR1 MNHNS and CDR2 SASEGT. Study-wide findings and caveats: Overall, approximately 150 TCR beta chains were annotated as cytomegalovirus-associated. Testing in vitro showed a few CMV-associated chains specific for CMV antigens. As was reported, the classifier diagnosed cytomegalovirus status with high specificity and sensitivity.

The material sequenced was PBMCs. The V call is TRBV6-1, the J call TRBJ1-2; D gene unclear. The sequence derives from a young man in good health and CMV-seropositive. This CDR3 reads CASSASGTNYGYTF. CDR3 DNA: TGTGCCAGCAGTGCCAGTGGCACAAACTATGGCTACACCTTC.